The clone carrying this T cell receptor beta chain occurred a few times. This entry comes from a study of Graves' ophthalmopathy and Graves' hyperthyroidism. Calling hyperthyroidism stable required that no ophthalmopathy show up within 18 months of follow-up. Establishment of the diagnosis relied upon clinical symptoms, serum thyroxine, TRAb, thyroid ultrasound and orbital computed tomography. PBMCs originated in roughly 11 ml of fresh peripheral blood. CDR1 is DFQATT and CDR2 is SNEGSKA in the germline V gene (reference sequence). J was trimmed by 7 bases and V by 0 bases; bases with no gene match: 9. The CDR3 runs 16 residues. Scientists amplified the TCR beta CDR3 regions from RNA transcripts. HTBI-primed RT-PCR formed the first round, and a multiplex PCR formed the second. Each CDR3 protein is one row after TCRdb ran MiXCR on the multiplex PCR reads. This table holds about 380,000 distinct CDR3 sequences, just over 15% found once.

Input material: peripheral blood. This sequence originates from a woman under 30 with stable Graves' hyperthyroidism. The rearrangement joins TRBV20-1 to TRBJ2-2; 9 nucleotides line up with TRBD2. CDR3 protein: CSARDRASGEVGELFF. CDR3 bases: TGCAGTGCTAGAGATCGGGCTAGCGGGGAGGTCGGGGAGCTGTTTTTT.